Below, one T cell receptor (beta chain) is given with its context. Trimming stripped 6 bases from V and 8 bases from J, with 13 bases between. CDR1 is LNHDA, CDR2 SQIVND, per germline (reference sequence). This CDR3 is 13 amino acids long. The source of the sample is a study of radiotherapy plus CTLA-4 blockade in lung cancer. The protocol was immunoSEQ multiplex PCR, while the TCRdb copy is restricted to in-frame clones and leaves out a portion. The repertoire holds some 120,000 clones, roughly 86% seen once, with 2.5% to 3.5% in the top ten. This chain links TRBV19 with TRBJ1-4; D gene uncertain. This clonotype originated in a human donor with non-small cell lung cancer that progressed on radiotherapy plus ipilimumab. Some clones in this sample may be carry-over from other donors' samples. Sequencing used peripheral blood, obtained from a patient treated with radiotherapy plus ipilimumab. The chain's CDR3 is CASSPIVREKLFF. The DNA of the CDR3 is TGTGCCAGTAGCCCGATAGTACGCGAAAAACTGTTTTTT.